These T cell receptor beta chains were read from a single sample in a study of T cells after posttransplantation cyclophosphamide. The method was immunoSEQ multiplex PCR; TCRdb's version includes in-frame clones alone and lacks a portion of them. The specimen has 40,000 to 55,000 clones, none found just once. The specimen was PBMCs. The source of these receptors is a man aged 40-49 years in good health, CMV-negative, and a related stem cell transplant donor. Both conserved end residues are trimmed from each CDR3.

V gene	J gene	CDR3 protein
TRBV5-1	TRBJ2-7	ASSLAGSSSYEQY
TRBV7-7	TRBJ2-1	ASSLYAQISGTGNEQF
TRBV6-5	TRBJ2-1	ASSYSRVYNEQF
TRBV7-2	TRBJ2-7	ASSQPLMDRVYEQY
TRBV29-1	TRBJ1-2	SGTGVGSNYGYT
TRBV30	TRBJ1-6	AWDRDRSSYNSPLH
TRBV5-1	TRBJ1-2	ASSAKQGQGQFNYGYT
TRBV4-1	TRBJ2-2	ASSQTGFRTGELF
TRBV28	TRBJ1-6	ASVRGSYNSPLH
TRBV19	TRBJ2-3	ASSAGTGAWDTQY
TRBV6-5	TRBJ1-4	ASRTGTNEKLF
TRBV27	TRBJ1-1	ASSGGRGGTEAF
TRBV9	TRBJ1-6	ASSEGGNSPLH
TRBV10-3	TRBJ2-5	AISEIQEAQY
TRBV7-9	TRBJ2-5	ASSNRDRGGQETQY
TRBV6-5	TRBJ1-2	ASSYRDRKEGYT
TRBV27	TRBJ1-2	ASSFIGGRPDGYT
TRBV10-3	TRBJ1-1	AISESPATGTEAF
TRBV7-6	TRBJ2-1	ASSPDRGIYNEQF
TRBV7-8	TRBJ1-5	ASSSFRDSNQPQH
TRBV6-1	TRBJ1-1	ASSGSGRQAF
TRBV5-1	TRBJ2-3	ASSLRSGLSSTDTQY
TRBV2	TRBJ1-1	ASTSTGPGSNTEAF
TRBV9	TRBJ2-7	ASSPQTSGGSYEQY
TRBV6-5	TRBJ2-2	ASSYGLSGPGELF
TRBV29-1	TRBJ2-2	STGQGSGELF
TRBV5-8	TRBJ2-3	ASSLGLAGSTDTQY
TRBV5-4	TRBJ2-2	ASSLLVGRAGTGELF
TRBV18	TRBJ1-2	ASSDTNYGYT
TRBV11-2	TRBJ2-1	ASSLDLGQVSYNEQF
TRBV27	TRBJ2-5	ASRSGQGAWETQY
TRBV5-5	TRBJ2-5	ASSGRAEETQY
TRBV5-1	TRBJ1-3	ASSLGPTSGNTIY
TRBV10-3	TRBJ2-1	AISAGDTSSYNEQF
TRBV14	TRBJ2-5	ASRKGGQGGQETQY
TRBV7-2	TRBJ1-1	ASSLDPQGNTEAF
TRBV7-3	TRBJ1-3	ASSLKHHSGNTIY
TRBV4-1	TRBJ1-4	ASSQDPTGTATNEKLF
TRBV9	TRBJ2-1	ASSVDAGGTYNEQF
TRBV11-3	TRBJ2-1	ASSAGGSNEQF
TRBV7-3	TRBJ2-5	ASSPGLGLETQY
TRBV27	TRBJ2-1	ASSPRRSGEQF